This is a list of T cell receptor beta chains from one sample in a study of identical twins. TCRdb reanalysed the 5' RACE reads using MiXCR and keeps one entry per CDR3 protein. The sample lists 400,000 to 600,000 distinct CDR3 sequences, 20% to 25% seen once, with around 0.48% in the top ten. These data were also filed under a second study, of yellow fever vaccine responses in identical twins.

The sequencing input was CD4+ T cells sorted from blood. The receptors originated from a woman aged 18-29 years in good health. CDR3s include the opening cysteine and the closing phenylalanine or tryptophan. The order of the fields is clone size, J gene, V gene, D gene, CDR3 DNA, CDR3 protein. A D gene is named only where the DNA matches it firmly. Only part of the rows carry a size: once, few, many, or a class if the clone is expanded.

size: many; J: TRBJ1-2; V: TRBV12-3/TRBV12-4; D: .; DNA: TGTGCCAGCAGTTTATCCATAGCTAACTATGGCTACACCTTC; CDR3: CASSLSIANYGYTF
size: many; J: TRBJ2-2; V: TRBV7-3; D: .; DNA: TGTGCCAGCAGCTTAATTTACGGGCCGAGCACCGGGGAGCTGTTTTTT; CDR3: CASSLIYGPSTGELFF
size: few; J: TRBJ2-2; V: TRBV5-1; D: .; DNA: TGCGCCAGCAGCTTGGAAGGGTTTCGAACCGGGGAGCTGTTTTTT; CDR3: CASSLEGFRTGELFF
size: .; J: TRBJ1-1; V: TRBV7-2; D: .; DNA: TGTGCCAGCAGCTTGGTCGGGGCTATGAACACTGAAGCTTTCTTT; CDR3: CASSLVGAMNTEAFF
size: few; J: TRBJ2-3; V: TRBV29-1; D: TRBD2; DNA: TGCAGCGTTGTAAGCGGGGGCTCAACAGATACGCAGTATTTT; CDR3: CSVVSGGSTDTQYF
size: .; J: TRBJ2-3; V: TRBV3-1; D: TRBD2; DNA: TGTGCCAGCAGCCAGCAAGCGGGGCCCACAGATACGCAGTATTTT; CDR3: CASSQQAGPTDTQYF
size: .; J: TRBJ2-3; V: TRBV5-1; D: TRBD2; DNA: TGCGCCAGCAGCCCGACCCAGCGGGGGAGCACAGATACGCAGTATTTT; CDR3: CASSPTQRGSTDTQYF
size: few; J: TRBJ1-6; V: TRBV12-3/TRBV12-4; D: .; DNA: TGTGCCAGCAGTTACAGGGAGGGCTCCTATAATTCACCCCTCCACTTT; CDR3: CASSYREGSYNSPLHF
size: .; J: TRBJ2-3; V: TRBV6-1; D: .; DNA: TGTGCCAGCAGACCGGATAGCACAGATACGCAGTATTTT; CDR3: CASRPDSTDTQYF
size: .; J: TRBJ1-5; V: TRBV9; D: TRBD1; DNA: TGTGCCAGCAGCCAAGACAGGGGAGGCAATCAGCCCCAGCATTTT; CDR3: CASSQDRGGNQPQHF
size: few; J: TRBJ2-1; V: TRBV12-3/TRBV12-4; D: TRBD2; DNA: TGTGCCAGCAGCACAACTAGCGAATCCTACAATGAGCAGTTCTTC; CDR3: CASSTTSESYNEQFF
size: .; J: TRBJ2-6; V: TRBV6-5; D: .; DNA: TGTGCCAGCAGTTACTCGGGCAGGGCTGGGGCCAACGTCCTGACTTTC; CDR3: CASSYSGRAGANVLTF
size: few; J: TRBJ1-1; V: TRBV3-1; D: .; DNA: TGTGCCAGCAGCCAAGAACAGGCCATGAACACTGAAGCTTTCTTT; CDR3: CASSQEQAMNTEAFF
size: .; J: TRBJ2-5; V: TRBV25-1; D: TRBD2; DNA: TGTGCCAGCAGTGTCTGGACTAGCGGGAGGTCCAAGACCCAGTACTTC; CDR3: CASSVWTSGRSKTQYF
size: .; J: TRBJ2-1; V: TRBV10-3; D: TRBD2; DNA: TGTGCCATCAGTGATCCGGGACTAGAACGCAATGAGCAGTTCTTC; CDR3: CAISDPGLERNEQFF
size: few; J: TRBJ1-2; V: TRBV12-3/TRBV12-4; D: TRBD1; DNA: TGTGCCAGCAGGACAGGGGGCCGAGGGGGAGGCTACACCTTC; CDR3: CASRTGGRGGGYTF
size: .; J: TRBJ2-1; V: TRBV10-3; D: .; DNA: TGTGCCATCAGTGAGTTGAAACAGTTAAGCTCCTACAATGAGCAGTTCTTC; CDR3: CAISELKQLSSYNEQFF
size: few; J: TRBJ2-1; V: TRBV10-3; D: .; DNA: TGTGCCATCAACGAGGGGTCGGACAATGAGCAGTTCTTC; CDR3: CAINEGSDNEQFF
size: .; J: TRBJ2-1; V: TRBV28; D: .; DNA: TGTGCCAGCAGTCCGGTATCGGGGGTGGCGGATGAGCAGTTCTTC; CDR3: CASSPVSGVADEQFF
size: .; J: TRBJ2-1; V: TRBV7-2; D: .; DNA: TGTGCCAGCAGCATTTCTAGCAATGAGCAGTTCTTC; CDR3: CASSISSNEQFF
size: few; J: TRBJ1-5; V: TRBV12-3/TRBV12-4; D: .; DNA: TGTGCCAGCAGATCTGGGGGGGGCGGGGATAATCAGCCCCAGCATTTT; CDR3: CASRSGGGGDNQPQHF
size: .; J: TRBJ1-2; V: TRBV12-3/TRBV12-4; D: .; DNA: TGTGCCAGCAGTTTCGGTGACCAGATGGGCTACACCTTC; CDR3: CASSFGDQMGYTF
size: .; J: TRBJ2-5; V: TRBV25-1; D: TRBD1; DNA: TGTGCCAGCAGCCCAGGAAGGACAGGGGGATTGGAGACCCAGTACTTC; CDR3: CASSPGRTGGLETQYF
size: .; J: TRBJ1-1; V: TRBV7-9; D: .; DNA: TGTGCCAGCAGCTTAGCGCTAGGAAACACTGAAGCTTTCTTT; CDR3: CASSLALGNTEAFF
size: .; J: TRBJ2-4; V: TRBV12-3/TRBV12-4; D: .; DNA: TGTGCCAGCAGTTTCACAGATCTAGCCAAAAACATTCAGTACTTC; CDR3: CASSFTDLAKNIQYF
size: .; J: TRBJ2-2; V: TRBV28; D: .; DNA: TGTGCCAGCAGCCGGGGGACTGTCGACACCGGGGAGCTGTTTTTT; CDR3: CASSRGTVDTGELFF
size: .; J: TRBJ2-1; V: TRBV10-3; D: TRBD2; DNA: TGTGCCATCTCCTGGCGGGAGCCGAACAATGAGCAGTTCTTC; CDR3: CAISWREPNNEQFF
size: few; J: TRBJ2-7; V: TRBV25-1; D: TRBD2; DNA: TGTGCCAGCAGTGCTAGCGGGCGGACCTACGAGCAGTACTTC; CDR3: CASSASGRTYEQYF
size: many; J: TRBJ2-5; V: TRBV12-3/TRBV12-4; D: .; DNA: TGTGCCAGCAGTTTAAAAGGGGAAGAGACCCAGTACTTC; CDR3: CASSLKGEETQYF
size: few; J: TRBJ1-1; V: TRBV20-1; D: TRBD1; DNA: TGCAGTGTACGGGACAGTGGACCCATGAACACTGAAGCTTTCTTT; CDR3: CSVRDSGPMNTEAFF
size: .; J: TRBJ1-2; V: TRBV29-1; D: .; DNA: TGCAGCGTTGAATCGGTTGCGGGGGCTCGGGGCTACACCTTC; CDR3: CSVESVAGARGYTF
size: few; J: TRBJ2-3; V: TRBV7-9; D: .; DNA: TGTGCCAGCAGCTTAGATCGGCGGGCGAGAGATACGCAGTATTTT; CDR3: CASSLDRRARDTQYF
size: many; J: TRBJ2-1; V: TRBV12-3/TRBV12-4; D: TRBD2; DNA: TGTGCCAGCAGTCAGGGACTAACCTACAATGAGCAGTTCTTC; CDR3: CASSQGLTYNEQFF
size: few; J: TRBJ2-3; V: TRBV2; D: TRBD2; DNA: TGTGCCAGCATCGGGGACTACACAGATACGCAGTATTTT; CDR3: CASIGDYTDTQYF
size: .; J: TRBJ2-5; V: TRBV2; D: TRBD2; DNA: TGTGCCAGCAGTGAGCGTCCTAGCGGGAGTGAGACCCAGTACTTC; CDR3: CASSERPSGSETQYF
size: few; J: TRBJ2-4; V: TRBV7-9; D: .; DNA: TGTGCCAGCAGCTTAGCGGTAGGGGAATCGGACATTCAGTACTTC; CDR3: CASSLAVGESDIQYF
size: .; J: TRBJ2-1; V: TRBV7-9; D: .; DNA: TGTGCCAGCAGTACTCGAGGCGGGCGAGTGGGCAATGAGCAGTTCTTC; CDR3: CASSTRGGRVGNEQFF
size: .; J: TRBJ1-4; V: TRBV5-1; D: .; DNA: TGCGCCAGCAGCTTGAGGGGGGCGTACAGTGAAAAACTGTTTTTT; CDR3: CASSLRGAYSEKLFF
size: .; J: TRBJ2-4; V: TRBV12-3/TRBV12-4; D: .; DNA: TGTGCCAGCAGTCCACAGCAAGCCAAAAACATTCAGTACTTC; CDR3: CASSPQQAKNIQYF
size: .; J: TRBJ2-1; V: TRBV6-5; D: .; DNA: TGTGCCAGCAGTTACCCTCACCCTCAGCTAGGGTACAATGAGCAGTTCTTC; CDR3: CASSYPHPQLGYNEQFF
size: few; J: TRBJ1-4; V: TRBV12-3/TRBV12-4; D: .; DNA: TGTGCCAGCGGCCGGGCCAATGAAAAACTGTTTTTT; CDR3: CASGRANEKLFF